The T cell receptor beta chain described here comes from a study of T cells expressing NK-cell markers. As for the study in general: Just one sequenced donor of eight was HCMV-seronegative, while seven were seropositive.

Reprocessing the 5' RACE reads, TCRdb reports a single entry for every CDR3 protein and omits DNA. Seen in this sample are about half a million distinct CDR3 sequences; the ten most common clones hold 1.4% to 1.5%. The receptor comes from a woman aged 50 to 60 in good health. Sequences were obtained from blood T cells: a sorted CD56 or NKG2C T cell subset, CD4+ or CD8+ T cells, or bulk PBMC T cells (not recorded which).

The CDR3 sequence is CATSDLSTGKNTEAFF. The chain employs TRBV24-1 and TRBJ1-1; the D gene TCRdb calls, TRBD1, cannot be checked with no DNA. This CDR3 comprises 16 residues. Looked up from germline, CDR1 is KGHDR and CDR2 is SFDVKD.